Shown below are 15 T cell receptor beta chains from a single sample sequenced in a study of blood T cell repertoires in COVID-19. The table came from immunoSEQ multiplex PCR; TCRdb's copy has only in-frame clones and leaves some out. Of around 280,000 clones in the sample, 85% to 90% were seen once. Sequencing was done on a sample of peripheral blood. Receptors originate from a young woman with COVID-19, enrolled during active disease.

The V and J genes are TRBV14 and TRBJ2-3; 8 nucleotides agree with TRBD2. Trimming removed 0 bases from V and 3 bases from J; junction bases left unmatched: 14. Germline loops: CDR1 SGHDN, CDR2 FVKESK. CDR3 size: 19 residues. This CDR3 reads CASSQEGSGSHHWTDTQYF. The CDR3 DNA sequence: TGTGCCAGCAGCCAAGAGGGGAGCGGGAGCCACCATTGGACAGATACGCAGTATTTT.

The J gene is TRBJ1-4, the V gene TRBV9; TRBD1 might be the D (5 bases). The V gene lost 4 bases and the J gene lost 3 bases, with 16 bases spanning the gap. This CDR3 contains 16 residues. CDR1 and CDR2 (germline): SGDLS, YYNGEE. In DNA, the CDR3 is TGTGCCAGCAGCCGCTCGGTAGACAGCTCTAATGAAAAACTGTTTTTT. It codes for CASSRSVDSSNEKLFF.

V usage is TRBV7-2 and J usage is TRBJ2-1, with 10 bases that match TRBD1. The CDR3 is 16 amino acids. V was pared by 5 bases and J by 12 bases, with 16 bases of the junction left unmatched. Germline CDR1 reads SGHTA; CDR2 reads FQGNSA. The CDR3 loop is CASSGRDRGGLFRQFF. CDR3 coding DNA: TGTGCCAGCAGCGGACGGGACAGGGGTGGGTTATTTCGGCAGTTCTTC.

This clone showed up just once. V usage is TRBV6-5 and J usage is TRBJ2-7; TRBD2 aligns across 8 bases. The V gene end was trimmed by 2 bases and the J gene end by 0 bases; junction bases not matched to a gene: 0. CDR3 length: 14 residues. Germline CDR1 is MNHEY and CDR2 is SVGAGI. The CDR3 here is CASSYTSGSYEQYF. The CDR3 nucleotides are TGTGCCAGCAGTTACACTAGCGGCTCCTACGAGCAGTACTTC.

This chain uses TRBV2 with TRBJ1-5, with D perhaps TRBD1 (6 bases). Deletions cut 9 bases from V and 6 bases from J, with 24 bases between. Germline V gene lookup returns CDR1 SNHLY and CDR2 FYNNEI. The CDR3 totals 16 residues. DNA for the CDR3: TGTGCCAGTTCCCGTTCGGTCGGGACAATGGGTCAGCCCCAGCATTTT. Residues: CASSRSVGTMGQPQHF.

This chain links TRBV2 with TRBJ2-2; TRBD2 matches 8 bases. The CDR3 covers 14 residues. The germline gives CDR1 SNHLY, CDR2 FYNNEI. V lost 5 bases and J lost 6; bases outside the gene matches: 5. This CDR3 reads CASSFREGPGELFF. The CDR3 DNA sequence: TGTGCCAGCAGTTTTCGGGAGGGCCCCGGGGAGCTGTTTTTT.

The rearrangement links TRBV19 to TRBJ2-2, with TRBD2 identical over 8 bases. The CDR3 sequence is 13 residues long. The germline V gene has CDR1 LNHDA and CDR2 SQIVND (reference sequence). The junction had 5 bases not matched to a gene; V was cut back by 8 bases and J by 6 bases. CDR3: CASPSGSPGELFF. The CDR3 nucleotides are TGTGCCAGTCCGAGCGGGAGCCCCGGGGAGCTGTTTTTT.

V gene TRBV9 combines with J gene TRBJ2-2, with D maybe TRBD2 (6 bases). Trimming took 6 bases from V and 2 from J, leaving 14 bases between them. Per the germline V gene, CDR1 is SGDLS and CDR2 is YYNGEE. The CDR3 is 15 residues long. The CDR3 region has the DNA TGTGCCAGCACTCCGGCGGGAAGTAACACCGGGGAGCTGTTTTTT. It is translated as CASTPAGSNTGELFF.

This chain connects TRBV27 to TRBJ1-5, with D tentatively TRBD1 (6 bases). Trimming removed 5 bases at V and 6 bases at J, with 8 bases between. The CDR3 consists of 12 residues. Looked up from germline, CDR1 is MNHEY and CDR2 is SMNVEV (reference sequence). The CDR3 reads CASSTGFQPQHF. In DNA, the CDR3 is TGTGCCAGCAGTACAGGGTTTCAGCCCCAGCATTTT.

The rearrangement joins TRBV2 to TRBJ2-2, with 10 positions matching TRBD2. J was trimmed by 5 bases and V by 8 bases; bases with no gene match: 8. The germline CDR1 and CDR2 sequences are SNHLY and FYNNEI. The CDR3 covers 15 residues. Written as DNA, the CDR3 is TGTGCCAGCTCCGGACTAGCGGTTGGGACCGGGGAGCTGTTTTTT. Amino acid sequence: CASSGLAVGTGELFF.

V and J are TRBV30 and TRBJ2-7; D not certain. Per germline, CDR1 GTSNPN and CDR2 SVGIG (reference sequence). V was clipped by 0 bases and J by 9 bases, with 9 bases between them. CDR3 length: 11 residues. The CDR3 DNA follows: TGTGCCTGGAGTGTAGGCCGCGGGCAGTACTTC. Protein product: CAWSVGRGQYF. The whole variable domain, filled in from reference TRBV30 and TRBJ2-7, reads SQTIHQWPATLVQPVGSPLSLECTVEGTSNPNLYWYRQAAGRGLQLLFYSVGIGQISSEVPQNLSASRPQDRQFILSSKKLLLSDSGFYLCAWSVGRGQYFGPGTRLTVT.

The V and J genes are TRBV27 and TRBJ2-7, with D tentatively TRBD1 (6 bases). The germline V gene has CDR1 MNHEY and CDR2 SMNVEV (reference sequence). CDR3 size: 15 residues. Trimming took 5 bases from V and 2 from J, leaving 16 bases between them. In DNA form, the CDR3 reads TGTGCCAGCAGTCGCGACAGGAGAAGCACCTACGAGCAGTACTTC. It codes for CASSRDRRSTYEQYF.

This chain links TRBV19 with TRBJ1-2; TRBD1 is a possible D gene (6 bases). Trimming removed 5 bases at V and 6 bases at J, with 13 bases between. Germline V gives CDR1 LNHDA, CDR2 SQIVND (reference sequence). The CDR3 is 13 amino acids. The CDR3 DNA reads as TGTGCCAGTAGTCCCCGGGACATGGATGGCTACACCTTC. Its protein is CASSPRDMDGYTF. The variable domain in full, completed from reference TRBV19 and TRBJ1-2, reads DGGITQSPKYLFRKEGQNVTLSCEQNLNHDAMYWYRQDPGQGLRLIYYSQIVNDFQKGDIAEGYSVSREKKESFPLTVTSAQKNPTAFYLCASSPRDMDGYTFGSGTRLTVV.

The J gene is TRBJ2-3, the V gene TRBV3-1 (or the pseudogene TRBV3-2); D call uncertain. Per germline, CDR1 LGHDT and CDR2 YNNKEL (reference sequence). The V end was cut by 4 bases, the J end by 0 bases, with 11 bases between. The CDR3 is made up of 15 amino acids. CDR3 region: CASSPTRSSTDTQYF. Here the CDR3 DNA reads TGTGCCAGCAGCCCGACGAGGTCGAGCACAGATACGCAGTATTTT.

A few counts support this clone. The chain is built from TRBV14 and TRBJ2-1; D gene ambiguous. The CDR3 is 11 residues long. The germline V gene has CDR1 SGHDN and CDR2 FVKESK. Between the trimmed V and J ends, which lost 1 base and 10 bases, there was a span of 5 bases. The CDR3 nucleotides are TGTGCCAGCAGCCAAGTTATGGAGCAGTTCTTC. Translating it yields CASSQVMEQFF.